The clone carrying this TCR beta chain turned up a few times. CDR3 size: 15 residues. With 7 bases clipped from V and 7 bases from J, the junction kept 15 bases outside the gene matches. CDR1 is SNHLY and CDR2 is FYNNEI in the germline V gene. This entry is derived from a study of blood T cell repertoires in COVID-19. Study details: The study drew acute and convalescent COVID-19 samples from the United States, Italy and Spain. Nucleic acid was either cDNA or gDNA, and it came from T cells, B-cell-depleted T cells, or PBMCs.

Under the authors' procedure: Amplifying reference gene primers gave estimates of nucleated cell counts. Clones were sequenced by immunoSEQ multiplex PCR, and TCRdb holds only the in-frame ones, with some missing. The DNA was the basis for D and trimming; V, J and clone size are from that table. The table includes about 120,000 clones, about 83% detected once. The sequence was obtained from a man in his 70s with acute or convalescent COVID-19. Sequenced input: peripheral blood. The chain couples TRBV2 to TRBJ1-2; 7 nucleotides line up with TRBD1. In nucleotides, the CDR3 is TGTGCCAGCATGAAAACTCGGACAGGCAGTGGTGGCTACACCTTC. Protein: CASMKTRTGSGGYTF.